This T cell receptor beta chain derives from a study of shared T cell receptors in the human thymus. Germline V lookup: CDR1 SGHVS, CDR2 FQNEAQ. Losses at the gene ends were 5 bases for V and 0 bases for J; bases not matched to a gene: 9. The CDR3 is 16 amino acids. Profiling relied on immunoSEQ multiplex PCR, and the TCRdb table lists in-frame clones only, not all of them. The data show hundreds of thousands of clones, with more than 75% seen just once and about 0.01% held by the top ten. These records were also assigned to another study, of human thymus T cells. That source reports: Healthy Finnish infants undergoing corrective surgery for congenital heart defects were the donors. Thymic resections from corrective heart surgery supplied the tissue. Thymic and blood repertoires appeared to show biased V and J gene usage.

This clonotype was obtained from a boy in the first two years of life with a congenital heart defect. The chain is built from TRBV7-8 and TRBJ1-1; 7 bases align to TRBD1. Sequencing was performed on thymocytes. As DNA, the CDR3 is TGTGCCAGCAGCCCACGACAGGGAAGGGTGAACACTGAAGCTTTCTTT. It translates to CASSPRQGRVNTEAFF.